These 7 T cell receptor beta chains originate from one sample sequenced in a study of shared clonotypes between healthy human individuals. The repertoire was sequenced with immunoSEQ multiplex PCR; TCRdb's copy has only in-frame clones and lacks some. The table includes 700,000 or so clones, about two thirds detected once. The source material was memory CD4+ T cells sorted from blood. Subset of the sample: CD45RA-negative fraction. Source of these receptors: a woman aged 30 to 39 in good health.

This clone was observed a single time. This rearrangement joins TRBV5-4 to TRBJ2-2, with 9 bases that match TRBD2. CDR1 is SGHNT and CDR2 is YYREEE in the germline V gene (reference sequence). V was pared by 1 base and J by 4 bases, with 5 bases of the junction left unmatched. The CDR3 runs to 16 residues. CDR3 loop: CASSLRPSGTTGELFF. The CDR3 nucleotides are TGTGCCAGCAGCTTGCGGCCTAGCGGGACCACCGGGGAGCTGTTTTTT.

V and J are TRBV6-5 and TRBJ2-7, with TRBD2 identical over 10 bases. The CDR3 runs 15 residues. Germline V gene data show CDR1 as MNHEY and CDR2 as SVGAGI. Trimming cost V 0 bases and J 4 bases; bases outside gene matches: 3. The CDR3 region is CASSYSTSGPYEQYF. Written as DNA, the CDR3 is TGTGCCAGCAGTTACTCGACTAGCGGGCCTTACGAGCAGTACTTC.

The J gene is TRBJ2-2, the V gene TRBV30; weak D call: TRBD1 (6 bases). CDR3 size: 13 residues. V was shortened by 0 bases and J by 6 bases, with 8 bases between the two germline ends. Germline loops: CDR1 GTSNPN, CDR2 SVGIG (reference sequence). CDR3 residues: CAWSVGGPGELFF. Here the CDR3 DNA reads TGTGCCTGGAGTGTAGGGGGACCCGGGGAGCTGTTTTTT.

In DNA, the CDR3 is TGTGCCAGCTCACCATCGAGCAGCGCGAACACTGAAGCTTTCTTT. Residues: CASSPSSSANTEAFF. This rearrangement joins TRBV18 to TRBJ1-1; no clear D gene. V was trimmed by 2 bases and J by 1 base, leaving 11 bases between them. This CDR3 contains 15 residues. Germline CDR1 reads KGHSH; CDR2 reads LQKENI.

The rearrangement uses TRBV19 and TRBJ2-7; TRBD1 agrees at 8 bases. V lost 8 bases and J lost 2; bases outside the gene matches: 8. The CDR3 is 14 residues long. CDR1 LNHDA and CDR2 SQIVND come from the germline V gene (reference sequence). CDR3 region: CASGIQGGTYEQYF. The DNA of the CDR3 is TGTGCCAGTGGGATACAGGGGGGAACCTACGAGCAGTACTTC.

Only a few counts were recorded for this clone. The identical CDR3 is also encoded by other nucleotide sequences in the sample. The chain uses TRBV29-1 and TRBJ2-5; 11 bases agree with TRBD1. Per germline, CDR1 SQVTM and CDR2 ANQGSEA. Trimming took 6 bases from V and 5 from J; bases not matched to a gene: 2. This CDR3 is built from 12 residues. CDR3 sequence: CSVDRGRETQYF. The CDR3 DNA is TGCAGCGTGGACAGGGGGCGGGAGACCCAGTACTTC.

This clone was recorded at least ten times. V usage is TRBV2 and J usage is TRBJ1-1, with D possibly being TRBD1 (6 bases). The V gene's germline CDR1 is SNHLY and CDR2 FYNNEI. CDR3 size: 14 residues. Trimming removed 2 bases from V and 3 bases from J, with 10 bases in between. The CDR3 coding sequence is TGTGCCAGCAGTGAACAGGGGACCCACACTGAAGCTTTCTTT. Protein product: CASSEQGTHTEAFF.